This passage covers 14 T cell receptor beta chains from one sample sequenced in a study of T cells after yellow fever vaccination. TCRdb fed the 5' RACE reads into MiXCR, producing one record per CDR3 protein. The sample holds more than 45,000 distinct CDR3 sequences, approximately 5.5% seen once. This sample comprised PBMCs, either bulk or a sorted T-cell subset (CD4+, CD8+, memory, or dextramer-sorted; not recorded which), obtained on the day of the yellow fever booster vaccination. Receptors were obtained from a man in his late teens or twenties who received the YFV17D yellow fever vaccine.

The gene calls are TRBV20-1 and TRBJ2-7; 10 nucleotides match TRBD2. The CDR3 is 11 amino acids. From germline, CDR1 is DFQATT and CDR2 SNEGSKA (reference sequence). V shed 1 base and J 9 bases; nucleotides not matched to a gene: 0. CDR3 residues: CSARGLAGQYV. CDR3 DNA: TGCAGTGCTAGAGGACTAGCGGGGCAGTACGTC.

This sequence joins TRBV6-5 and TRBJ2-5; D remains unclear. V was clipped by 2 bases and J by 4 bases, with 5 bases between them. This CDR3 spans 12 amino acids. In germline, CDR1 is MNHEY, CDR2 SVGAGI. CDR3 residues: CASSYDGETQYF. Written as DNA, the CDR3 is TGTGCCAGCAGTTACGACGGAGAGACCCAGTACTTC.

This clonotype was counted many times. This rearrangement joins TRBV23-1 to TRBJ2-5; the D gene is possibly TRBD1 (5 bases). TRBV23-1 is labeled an ORF, and its function is uncertain. The CDR3 length is 15 residues. V lost 3 bases to trimming and J lost 3 bases, with 14 bases between them. CDR3 coding DNA: TGCGCCAGCAGTCAGGCAGGGCTTACTAAAGAGACCCAGTACTTC. Protein product: CASSQAGLTKETQYF.

This clonotype was seen a few times. The CDR3 bases are TGTGCCAGCAGCTTAGTTTCAGGGCCAGACTACGAGCAGTACTTC. Its protein product is CASSLVSGPDYEQYF. The rearrangement uses TRBV11-2 and TRBJ2-7, with a weak D call TRBD1 (5 bases). Germline V gives CDR1 SGHAT, CDR2 FQNNGV. CDR3 length equals 15 residues. With 1 base removed from V and 3 bases from J, the gap between germline ends came to 13 bases. Complete variable domain (other parts from reference TRBV11-2 and TRBJ2-7): EAGVAQSPRYKIIEKRQSVAFWCNPISGHATLYWYQQILGQGPKLLIQFQNNGVVDDSQLPKDRFSAERLKGVDSTLKIQPAKLEDSAVYLCASSLVSGPDYEQYFGPGTRLTVT.

In this sample, this clonotype turned up once. One junction end does not reproduce the germline sequence, and a read error may be involved. The chain links TRBV7-9 to TRBJ2-5, with D uncertain. This CDR3 is built from 13 residues. Germline V gene sequence: CDR1 SEHNR, CDR2 FQNEAQ (reference sequence). The CDR3 reads CASSTVPPLWANF. CDR3 DNA: TGTGCCAGCAGCACAGTCCCCCCCCTTTGGGCGAACTTC.

The CDR3 loop reads CSGGQPQHF. The CDR3 nucleotides read TGCAGCGGAGGGCAGCCCCAGCATTTT. The chain uses TRBV29-1 and TRBJ1-5; D remains unclear. The V end lost 7 bases, the J end lost 7 bases, and 5 bases lay between the germline ends. The CDR3 loop spans 9 amino acids. CDR1 and CDR2 (germline): SQVTM, ANQGSEA.

V is TRBV5-5 and J is TRBJ2-1; 11 nucleotides agree with TRBD2. The CDR3 is made up of 14 amino acids. Germline lookup yields CDR1 SGHKS and CDR2 YYEKEE (reference sequence). J was trimmed by 10 bases and V by 7 bases; bases with no gene match: 10. CDR3 region: CASGPSGGSTEQFF. Here the CDR3 DNA reads TGTGCCAGCGGCCCTAGCGGGGGGTCCACCGAGCAGTTCTTC.

This chain links TRBV6-2 or TRBV6-3 with TRBJ1-2, with TRBD1 matching 7 bases. This CDR3 spans 14 amino acids. Germline V gene data show CDR1 as MNHEY and CDR2 as SVGEGT. J was trimmed by 6 bases and V by 5 bases; bases with no gene match: 9. The CDR3 DNA is TGTGCCAGCAGTCGACTGACAGGGCCAAATGGCTACACCTTC. Translation gives CASSRLTGPNGYTF.

This clonotype was counted only a few times. The final CDR3 position lacks the conserved phenylalanine or tryptophan, pointing to a likely read error. The chain combines TRBV7-9 with TRBJ2-1, with 10 bases fitting TRBD2. This CDR3 is built from 16 residues. Trimming took 5 bases from V and 8 from J; bases not matched to a gene: 12. Per the germline V gene, CDR1 is SEHNR and CDR2 is FQNEAQ (reference sequence). This chain's CDR3 is CASSPRSGGAVYEQFL. The CDR3 DNA sequence: TGTGCCAGCAGCCCCAGAAGCGGGGGGGCTGTCTATGAGCAGTTCTTG.

There are a few counts of this clonotype. This sequence joins TRBV9 and TRBJ2-1, with 7 bases lining up with TRBD1. The CDR3 is 15 residues long. Germline V gives CDR1 SGDLS, CDR2 YYNGEE. The J segment lost 1 base and the V segment lost 4 bases, leaving 5 bases of the junction unmatched. For the CDR3, the DNA is TGTGCCAGCAGCCTCCGGGACAGTTCCTACAATGAGCAGTTCTTC. Translated, it gives CASSLRDSSYNEQFF.

This clonotype has only a few counts. The CDR3: CASSQRTGSHTDTQYF. The CDR3 DNA reads as TGTGCCAGCAGCCAAAGAACAGGAAGCCACACAGATACGCAGTATTTT. V and J are TRBV14 and TRBJ2-3, with D tentatively TRBD1 (5 bases). In germline, CDR1 is SGHDN, CDR2 FVKESK. The germline V and J ends were trimmed by 2 bases and 2 bases, with 14 bases remaining between them. The CDR3 runs 16 residues.

The chain combines TRBV29-1 with TRBJ2-4; 10 bases match TRBD2. This CDR3 comprises 19 residues. With V trimmed by 4 bases and J by 0 bases, 15 bases remained unmatched. The germline V gene has CDR1 SQVTM and CDR2 ANQGSEA. Here the CDR3 reads CSVVPSGTSEKLAKNIQYF. The DNA for the CDR3 is TGCAGCGTTGTGCCCTCGGGGACTAGCGAAAAATTAGCCAAAAACATTCAGTACTTC.

This sequence joins TRBV28 and TRBJ2-7; maybe TRBD2 (6 bases). Germline CDR1 MDHEN, CDR2 SYDVKM. V lost 2 bases and J lost 3, with 8 bases in between. The CDR3 contains 13 residues. The CDR3 bases are TGTGCCAGCAGTTTAAGGGGACTCTACGAGCAGTACTTC. Translated: CASSLRGLYEQYF. Using reference TRBV28 and TRBJ2-7 for the parts outside the CDR3, the full variable domain is DVKVTQSSRYLVKRTGEKVFLECVQDMDHENMFWYRQDPGLGLRLIYFSYDVKMKEKGDIPEGYSVSREKKERFSLILESASTNQTSMYLCASSLRGLYEQYFGPGTRLTVT.

The table lists this clonotype with many counts. V usage is TRBV7-6 and J usage is TRBJ2-7, with D perhaps TRBD1 (7 bases). The CDR3 spans 14 residues. V lost 2 bases and J lost 7, with 15 bases in between. The V gene's germline CDR1 is SGHVS and CDR2 FNYEAQ. CDR3 DNA: TGTGCCAGCAGCTTAACAGGGGTCCGGGGGGAGCAGTACTTC. This codes for CASSLTGVRGEQYF.